This TCR beta chain is from a study of blood T cells in healthy people across ages. Germline CDR1 DFQATT, CDR2 SNEGSKA (reference sequence). This CDR3 is built from 15 residues. Trimming cost V 6 bases and J 2 bases; bases outside gene matches: 9. A J-beta primer mix and a sample-barcoded 5' primer were used in a second PCR of about 6 to 12 cycles. TCRdb fed the 5' RACE reads into MiXCR, producing one record per CDR3 protein. The table shows around 780,000 distinct CDR3 sequences, with about a quarter occurring only once. The data also belong to a second study, concerning T cells of mothers and their children.

The TCR originated in a boy under 18 in good health. Specimen: blood. The chain recombines TRBV20-1 with TRBJ2-7; 11 nucleotides match TRBD1. CDR3 sequence: CSAYTGTGGTYEQYF. CDR3 DNA: TGCAGTGCATATACAGGGACAGGGGGGACCTACGAGCAGTACTTC.